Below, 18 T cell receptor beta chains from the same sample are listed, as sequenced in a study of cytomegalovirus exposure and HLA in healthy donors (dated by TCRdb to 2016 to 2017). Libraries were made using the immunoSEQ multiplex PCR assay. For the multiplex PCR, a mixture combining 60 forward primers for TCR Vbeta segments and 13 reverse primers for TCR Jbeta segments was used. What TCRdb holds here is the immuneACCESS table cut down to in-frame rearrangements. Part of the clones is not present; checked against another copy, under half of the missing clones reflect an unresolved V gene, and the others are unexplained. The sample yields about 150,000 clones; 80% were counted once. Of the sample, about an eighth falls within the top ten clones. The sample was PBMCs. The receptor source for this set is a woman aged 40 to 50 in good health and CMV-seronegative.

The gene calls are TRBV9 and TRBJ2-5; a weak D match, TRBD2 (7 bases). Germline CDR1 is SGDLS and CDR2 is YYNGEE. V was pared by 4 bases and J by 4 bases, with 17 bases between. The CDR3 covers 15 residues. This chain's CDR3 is CASSLGGGSGETQYF. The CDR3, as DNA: TGTGCCAGCAGCTTAGGGGGGGGTTCGGGAGAGACCCAGTACTTC.

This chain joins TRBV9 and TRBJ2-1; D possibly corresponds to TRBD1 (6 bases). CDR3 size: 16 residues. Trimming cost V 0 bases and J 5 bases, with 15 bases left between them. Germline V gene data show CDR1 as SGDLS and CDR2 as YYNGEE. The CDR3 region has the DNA TGTGCCAGCAGCGTAGAGGGGACAAGCCTTCACAATGAGCAGTTCTTC. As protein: CASSVEGTSLHNEQFF.

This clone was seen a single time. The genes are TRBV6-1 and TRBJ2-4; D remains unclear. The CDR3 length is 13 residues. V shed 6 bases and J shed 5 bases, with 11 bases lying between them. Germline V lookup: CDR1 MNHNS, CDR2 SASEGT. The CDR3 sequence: CASRPYRENIQYF. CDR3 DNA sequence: TGTGCCAGCAGGCCCTACAGAGAAAACATTCAGTACTTC.

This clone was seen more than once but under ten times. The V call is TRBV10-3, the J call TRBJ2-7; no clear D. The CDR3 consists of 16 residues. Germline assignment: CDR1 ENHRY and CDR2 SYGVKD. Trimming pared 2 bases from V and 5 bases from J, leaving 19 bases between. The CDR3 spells CAISEKDVVAGDEQYF. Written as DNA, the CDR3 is TGTGCCATCAGTGAGAAAGACGTGGTGGCCGGAGACGAGCAGTACTTC.

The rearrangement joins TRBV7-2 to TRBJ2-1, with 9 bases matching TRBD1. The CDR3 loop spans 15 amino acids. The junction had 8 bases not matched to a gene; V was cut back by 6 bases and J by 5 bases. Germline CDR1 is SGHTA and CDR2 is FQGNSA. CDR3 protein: CASRRTGGSDNEQFF. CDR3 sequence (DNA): TGTGCCAGCAGACGAACAGGGGGCTCTGACAATGAGCAGTTCTTC. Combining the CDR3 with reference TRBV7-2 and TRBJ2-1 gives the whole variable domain GAGVSQSPSNKVTEKGKDVELRCDPISGHTALYWYRQSLGQGLEFLIYFQGNSAPDKSGLPSDRFSAERTGGSVSTLTIQRTQQEDSAVYLCASRRTGGSDNEQFFGPGTRLTVL.

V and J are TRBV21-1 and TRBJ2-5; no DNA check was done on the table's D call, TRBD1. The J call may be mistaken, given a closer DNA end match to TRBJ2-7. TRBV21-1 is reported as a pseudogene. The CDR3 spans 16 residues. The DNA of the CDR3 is TGTGCCAGCAGCGAAAAACAGGGGGAGAAGTCCTACGAGCAGTACTTC. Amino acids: CASSEKQGEKSYEQYF.

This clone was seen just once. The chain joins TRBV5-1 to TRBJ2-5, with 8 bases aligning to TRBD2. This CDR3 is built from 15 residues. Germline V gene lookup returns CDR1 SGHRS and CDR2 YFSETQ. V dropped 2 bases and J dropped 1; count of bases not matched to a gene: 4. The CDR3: CASSFIAGFQETQYF. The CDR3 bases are TGCGCCAGCAGCTTTATAGCGGGATTCCAAGAGACCCAGTACTTC.

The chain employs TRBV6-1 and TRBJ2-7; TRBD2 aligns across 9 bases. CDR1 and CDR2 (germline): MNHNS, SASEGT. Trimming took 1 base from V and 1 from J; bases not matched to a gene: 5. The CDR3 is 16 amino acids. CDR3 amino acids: CASSEDGLAPSYEQYF. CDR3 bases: TGTGCCAGCAGTGAAGATGGACTAGCGCCTTCCTACGAGCAGTACTTC.

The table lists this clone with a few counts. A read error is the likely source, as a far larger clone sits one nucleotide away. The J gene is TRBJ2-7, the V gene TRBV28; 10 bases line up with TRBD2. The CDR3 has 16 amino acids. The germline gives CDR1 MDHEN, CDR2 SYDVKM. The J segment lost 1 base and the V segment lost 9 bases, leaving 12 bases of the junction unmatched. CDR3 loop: CARTLQLAGLSYEQYF. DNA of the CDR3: TGTGCCAGGACTCTTCAACTAGCGGGATTGTCCTACGAGCAGTACTTC. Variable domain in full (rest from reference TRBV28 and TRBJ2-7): DVKVTQSSRYLVKRTGEKVFLECVQDMDHENMFWYRQDPGLGLRLIYFSYDVKMKEKGDIPEGYSVSREKKERFSLILESASTNQTSMYLCARTLQLAGLSYEQYFGPGTRLTVT.

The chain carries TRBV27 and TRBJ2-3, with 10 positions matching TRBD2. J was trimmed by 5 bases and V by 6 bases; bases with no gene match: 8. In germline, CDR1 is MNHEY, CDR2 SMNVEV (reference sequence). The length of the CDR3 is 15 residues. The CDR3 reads CASRKAGGPGDTQYF. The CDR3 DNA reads TGTGCCAGCAGGAAAGCGGGGGGGCCTGGAGATACGCAGTATTTT.

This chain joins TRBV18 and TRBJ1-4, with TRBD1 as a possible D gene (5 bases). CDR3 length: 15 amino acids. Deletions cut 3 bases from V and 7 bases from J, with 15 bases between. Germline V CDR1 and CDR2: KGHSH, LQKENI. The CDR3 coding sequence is TGTGCCAGCTCACCGCCCAGGGATGGCGGTGAAAAACTGTTTTTT. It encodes CASSPPRDGGEKLFF.

This CDR3 reads CASSQGTGGMNTEAFF. The CDR3 coding sequence is TGCGCCAGCAGCCAAGGGACAGGCGGCATGAACACTGAAGCTTTCTTT. This chain connects TRBV4-1 to TRBJ1-1, with 7 nucleotides matching TRBD1. Trimming cost V 1 base and J 0 bases; bases outside gene matches: 5. CDR1 and CDR2 (germline): MGHRA, YSYEKL. The CDR3 covers 16 residues.

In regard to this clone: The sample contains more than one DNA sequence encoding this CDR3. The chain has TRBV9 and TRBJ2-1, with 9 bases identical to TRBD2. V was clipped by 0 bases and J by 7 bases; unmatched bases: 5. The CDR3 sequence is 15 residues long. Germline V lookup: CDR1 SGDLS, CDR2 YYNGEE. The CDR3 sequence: CASSVEAGGWNEQFF. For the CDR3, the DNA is TGTGCCAGCAGCGTAGAGGCGGGGGGGTGGAATGAGCAGTTCTTC. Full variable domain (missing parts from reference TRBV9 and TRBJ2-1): DSGVTQTPKHLITATGQRVTLRCSPRSGDLSVYWYQQSLDQGLQFLIQYYNGEERAKGNILERFSAQQFPDLHSELNLSSLELGDSALYFCASSVEAGGWNEQFFGPGTRLTVL.

CDR3 nucleotide sequence: TGTGCCAGACCCGGGACTAGCGGCGGTGAGCAGTTCTTC. It encodes CARPGTSGGEQFF. V and J are TRBV28 and TRBJ2-1; TRBD2 matches at 11 bases. After removal of 9 bases from V and 9 bases from J, the junction contained 7 bases not matched to a gene. This CDR3 region has 13 residues. Germline values: CDR1 MDHEN, CDR2 SYDVKM.

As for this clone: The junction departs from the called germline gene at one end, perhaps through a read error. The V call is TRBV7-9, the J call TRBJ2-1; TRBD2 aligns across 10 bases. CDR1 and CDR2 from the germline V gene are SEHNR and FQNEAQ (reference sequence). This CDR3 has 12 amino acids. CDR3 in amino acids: CSSSVQREGLFF. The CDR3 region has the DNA TGTTCCAGCAGCGTTCAGCGGGAGGGCCTGTTCTTC.

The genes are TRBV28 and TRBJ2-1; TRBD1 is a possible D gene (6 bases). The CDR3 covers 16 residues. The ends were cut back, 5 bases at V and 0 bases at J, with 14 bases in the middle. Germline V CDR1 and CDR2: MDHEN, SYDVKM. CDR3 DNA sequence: TGTGCCAGCAGTCACCGGGACATTCCCTCCTACAATGAGCAGTTCTTC. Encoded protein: CASSHRDIPSYNEQFF.

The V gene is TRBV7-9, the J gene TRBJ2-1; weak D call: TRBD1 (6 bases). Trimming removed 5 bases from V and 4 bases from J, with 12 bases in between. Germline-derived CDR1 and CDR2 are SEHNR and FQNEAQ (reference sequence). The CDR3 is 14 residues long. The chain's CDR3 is CASSHGQLYNEQFF. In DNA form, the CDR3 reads TGTGCCAGCAGCCATGGACAGCTTTACAATGAGCAGTTCTTC.

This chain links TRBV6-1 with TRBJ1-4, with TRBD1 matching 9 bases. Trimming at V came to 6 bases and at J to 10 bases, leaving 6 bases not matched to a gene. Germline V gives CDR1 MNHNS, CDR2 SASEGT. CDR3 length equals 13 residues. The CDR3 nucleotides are TGTGCCAGCAGACTACAGGGGGCGGGAAAACTGTTTTTT. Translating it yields CASRLQGAGKLFF.